The clone carrying this T cell receptor (beta chain) occurred many times. Its cognate antigen is unknown. These data belong to a study of spatial heterogeneity in lung cancer. A unique molecular identifier was carried by every single TCR cDNA molecule. Each CDR3 protein is one row after TCRdb ran MiXCR on the 5' RACE reads. Among 9,500 to 13,000 distinct CDR3 sequences, around 12% were seen once, and the ten largest hold approximately 10%. Time point in this sample: sample taken at primary tumor resection. Unsorted whole RNA of tumor, nontumor lung or frozen PBMC was sequenced. The CDR3 runs to 15 residues. V lost 7 bases to trimming and J lost 0 bases; unmatched junction nucleotides: 8. Germline V gene data show CDR1 as SNHLY and CDR2 as FYNNEI. Regarding the study as a whole: Counts of expanded alpha and beta TCRs within tumors tracked the tumor nonsynonymous mutation count. Coverage of tumor T cells, an estimated figure, was approximately 7% for alpha and around 13% for beta chains. The study found that ubiquitous and regional expanded TCR counts tracked ubiquitous and regional nonsynonymous mutations, respectively.

V is TRBV2 and J is TRBJ1-2; TRBD1 agrees at 7 bases. This receptor was obtained from a male donor with early-stage non-small cell lung cancer. The specimen was lung tumor tissue, collected at surgery. The DNA for the CDR3 is TGTGCCAGCACCACAGGGGAATTAGCTAACTATGGCTACACCTTC. Protein product: CASTTGELANYGYTF.